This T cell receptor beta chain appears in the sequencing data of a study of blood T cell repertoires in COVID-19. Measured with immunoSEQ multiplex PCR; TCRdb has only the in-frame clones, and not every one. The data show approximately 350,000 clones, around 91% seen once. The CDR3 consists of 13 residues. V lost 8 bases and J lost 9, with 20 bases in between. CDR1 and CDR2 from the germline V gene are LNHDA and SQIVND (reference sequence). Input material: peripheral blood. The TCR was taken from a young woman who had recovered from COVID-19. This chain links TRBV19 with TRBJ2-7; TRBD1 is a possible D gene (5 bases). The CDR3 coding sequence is TGTGCCAGTCCCGAGGACATACCTAGTGGGCAGTACGTC. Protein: CASPEDIPSGQYV.